This T cell receptor (beta chain) derives from a study of neurological immune-mediated disorders. Germline assignment: CDR1 SGHRS and CDR2 YFSETQ. Trimming stripped 4 bases from V and 0 bases from J, with 10 bases between. The CDR3 covers 15 residues. Study-level results: The highest TCR clonal expansion occurred in HTLV-1-associated myelopathy; multiple sclerosis fell below healthy controls.

Many counts were recorded for this clonotype. Its antigen is not known. TCRdb re-derived calls from the 5' RACE reads in MiXCR, one entry per CDR3 protein. The data show about 50,000 distinct CDR3 sequences, with around 17% seen just once and 3.5% to 4.5% held by the top ten. This chain links TRBV5-1 with TRBJ2-2; the D gene is possibly TRBD1 (6 bases). The TCR comes from a man aged 55 to 70 in good health. The specimen was PBMCs. The CDR3 DNA reads TGCGCCAGCAGCGCACAGGGACCGAACACCGGGGAGCTGTTTTTT. It encodes CASSAQGPNTGELFF.